This T cell receptor (beta chain) was sequenced in a study of blood T cell repertoires in COVID-19. Authors' methods: Scientists estimated how many nucleated cells there were by amplifying reference gene primers. The method was immunoSEQ multiplex PCR; TCRdb's version includes in-frame clones alone and lacks a portion of them. V, J and clone size are those of that table, while D and trimming were read from the DNA. The sample lists under 300,000 clones, around 84% occurring once. This clone was seen a single time. This sample also contains other DNA sequences that code for the same CDR3. V lost 2 bases and J lost 2; bases outside the gene matches: 1. From germline, CDR1 is SGHRS and CDR2 YFSETQ. This CDR3 is built from 14 residues.

Sequencing was done on a sample of peripheral blood. The receptor was derived from a woman between 70 and 85 years old with active or convalescent COVID-19. The chain has TRBV5-1 and TRBJ1-5; 7 nucleotides agree with TRBD1. CDR3: CASSFGQGNQPQHF. The CDR3 DNA reads TGCGCCAGCAGCTTTGGACAGGGCAATCAGCCCCAGCATTTT.